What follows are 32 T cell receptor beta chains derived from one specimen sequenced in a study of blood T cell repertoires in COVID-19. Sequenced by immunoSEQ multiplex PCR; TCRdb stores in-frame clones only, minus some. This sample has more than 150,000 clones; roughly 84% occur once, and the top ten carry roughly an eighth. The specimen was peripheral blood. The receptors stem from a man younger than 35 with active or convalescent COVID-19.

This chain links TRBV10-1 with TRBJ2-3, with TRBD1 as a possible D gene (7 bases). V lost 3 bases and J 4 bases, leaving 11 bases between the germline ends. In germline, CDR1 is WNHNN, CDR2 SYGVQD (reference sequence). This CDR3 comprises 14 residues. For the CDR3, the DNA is TGCGCCAGCAGTGATATCAGGGGGGCAGATACGCAGTATTTT. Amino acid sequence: CASSDIRGADTQYF.

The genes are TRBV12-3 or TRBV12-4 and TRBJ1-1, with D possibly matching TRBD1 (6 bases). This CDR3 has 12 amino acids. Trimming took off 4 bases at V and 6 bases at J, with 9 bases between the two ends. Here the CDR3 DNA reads TGTGCCAGCAGTTCCCGGACAGCTGAAGCTTTCTTT. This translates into CASSSRTAEAFF.

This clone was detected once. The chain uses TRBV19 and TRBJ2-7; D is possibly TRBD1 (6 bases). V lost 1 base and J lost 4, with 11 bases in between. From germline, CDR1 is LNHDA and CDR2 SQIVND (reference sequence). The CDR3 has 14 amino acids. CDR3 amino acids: CASSIGARGYEQYF. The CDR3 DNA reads TGTGCCAGTAGTATAGGTGCCAGGGGATACGAGCAGTACTTC.

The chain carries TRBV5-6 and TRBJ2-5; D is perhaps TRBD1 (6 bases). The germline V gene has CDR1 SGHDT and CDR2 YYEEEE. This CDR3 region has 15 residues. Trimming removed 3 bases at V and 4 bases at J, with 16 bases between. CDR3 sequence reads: CASSSWVARGETQYF. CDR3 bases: TGTGCCAGCAGCTCATGGGTGGCCAGGGGAGAGACCCAGTACTTC.

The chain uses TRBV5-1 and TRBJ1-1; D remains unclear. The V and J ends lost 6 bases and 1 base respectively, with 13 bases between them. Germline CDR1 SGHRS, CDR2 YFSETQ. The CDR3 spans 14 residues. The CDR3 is CASTLDAANTEAFF. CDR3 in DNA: TGCGCCAGCACCCTAGACGCCGCGAACACTGAAGCTTTCTTT.

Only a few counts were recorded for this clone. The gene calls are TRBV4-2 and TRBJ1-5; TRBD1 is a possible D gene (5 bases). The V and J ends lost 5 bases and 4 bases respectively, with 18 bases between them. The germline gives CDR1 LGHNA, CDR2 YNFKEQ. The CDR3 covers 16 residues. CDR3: CASSAILGTTNQPQHF. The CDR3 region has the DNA TGTGCCAGCAGCGCTATCCTCGGGACTACGAATCAGCCCCAGCATTTT.

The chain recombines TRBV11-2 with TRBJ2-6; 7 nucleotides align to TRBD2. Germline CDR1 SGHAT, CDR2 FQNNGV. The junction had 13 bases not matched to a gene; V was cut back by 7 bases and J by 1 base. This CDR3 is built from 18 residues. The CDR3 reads CASILGGLVPSGANVLTF. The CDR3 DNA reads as TGTGCCAGCATCCTTGGAGGACTAGTTCCGTCTGGGGCCAACGTCCTGACTTTC.

The CDR3 protein is CASIGTTLNTGELFF. The CDR3 nucleotides read TGTGCCAGCATAGGGACAACACTAAACACCGGGGAGCTGTTTTTT. The J gene is TRBJ2-2, the V gene TRBV2; maybe TRBD1 (6 bases). V lost 7 bases and J lost 2, with 14 bases in between. Germline-derived CDR1 and CDR2 are SNHLY and FYNNEI. The CDR3 runs 15 residues.

CDR3 loop: CASSSRGQGDYGYTF. The CDR3 nucleotides read TGTGCCAGTAGTTCAAGGGGACAGGGAGACTATGGCTACACCTTC. The chain combines TRBV19 with TRBJ1-2, with 9 positions matching TRBD1. From germline, CDR1 is LNHDA and CDR2 SQIVND (reference sequence). J lost 3 bases, V lost 5 bases, and 7 bases had no gene match. This CDR3 has 15 residues.

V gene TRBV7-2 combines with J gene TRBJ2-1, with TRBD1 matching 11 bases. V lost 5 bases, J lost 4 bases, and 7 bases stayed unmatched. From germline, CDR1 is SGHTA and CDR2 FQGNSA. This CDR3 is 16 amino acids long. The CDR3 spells CASSGQGALTYNEQFF. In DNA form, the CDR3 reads TGTGCCAGCAGCGGACAGGGGGCACTGACTTACAATGAGCAGTTCTTC.

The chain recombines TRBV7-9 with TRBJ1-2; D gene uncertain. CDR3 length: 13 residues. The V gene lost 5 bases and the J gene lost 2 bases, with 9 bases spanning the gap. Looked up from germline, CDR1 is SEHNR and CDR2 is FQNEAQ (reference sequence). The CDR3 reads CASSPAGNYGYTF. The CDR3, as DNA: TGTGCCAGCAGCCCGGCGGGAAACTATGGCTACACCTTC.

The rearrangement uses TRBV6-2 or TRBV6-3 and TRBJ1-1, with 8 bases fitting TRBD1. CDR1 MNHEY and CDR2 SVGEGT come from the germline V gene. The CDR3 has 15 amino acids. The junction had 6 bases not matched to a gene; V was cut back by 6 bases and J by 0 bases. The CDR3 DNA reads TGTGCCAGCAGCCACCCAGGGGGCATGAACACTGAAGCTTTCTTT. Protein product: CASSHPGGMNTEAFF.

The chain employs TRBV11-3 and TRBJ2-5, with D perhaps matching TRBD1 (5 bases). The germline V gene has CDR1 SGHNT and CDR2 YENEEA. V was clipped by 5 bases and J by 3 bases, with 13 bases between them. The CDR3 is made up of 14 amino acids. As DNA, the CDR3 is TGTGCCAGCAGCCAAGGGGCAGGGAAAGAGACCCAGTACTTC. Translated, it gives CASSQGAGKETQYF.

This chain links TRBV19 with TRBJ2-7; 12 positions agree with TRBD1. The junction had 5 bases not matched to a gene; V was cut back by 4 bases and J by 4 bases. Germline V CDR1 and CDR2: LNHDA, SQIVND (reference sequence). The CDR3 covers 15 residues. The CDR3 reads CASSTGQGAPYEQYF. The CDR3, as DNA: TGTGCCAGTAGTACGGGACAGGGGGCTCCGTACGAGCAGTACTTC. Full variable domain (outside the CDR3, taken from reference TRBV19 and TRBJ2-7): DGGITQSPKYLFRKEGQNVTLSCEQNLNHDAMYWYRQDPGQGLRLIYYSQIVNDFQKGDIAEGYSVSREKKESFPLTVTSAQKNPTAFYLCASSTGQGAPYEQYFGPGTRLTVT.

CDR3 DNA: TGTGCCAGCAGCCAAGGGATAGCGGGGGACGGAGAGCAGTTCTTC. It is translated as CASSQGIAGDGEQFF. V gene TRBV3-1 (or the pseudogene TRBV3-2) combines with J gene TRBJ2-1, with TRBD2 identical over 9 bases. Germline CDR1 is LGHDT and CDR2 is YNNKEL (reference sequence). CDR3 length: 15 amino acids. V gave up 1 base and J gave up 10 bases; unmatched junction bases: 8.

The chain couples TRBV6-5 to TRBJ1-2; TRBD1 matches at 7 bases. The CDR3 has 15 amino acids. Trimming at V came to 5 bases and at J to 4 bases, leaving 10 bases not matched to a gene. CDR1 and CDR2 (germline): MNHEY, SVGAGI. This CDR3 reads CASSQGDRLSYGYTF. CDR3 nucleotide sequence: TGTGCCAGCAGTCAGGGGGATCGACTGAGCTATGGCTACACCTTC.

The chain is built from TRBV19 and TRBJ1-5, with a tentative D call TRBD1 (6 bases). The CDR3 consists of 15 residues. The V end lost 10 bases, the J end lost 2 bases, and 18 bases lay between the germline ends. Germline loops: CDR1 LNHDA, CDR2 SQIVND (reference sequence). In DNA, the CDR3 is TGTGCCACCCGATCGGGGGGCCGGGGCAATCAGCCCCAGCATTTT. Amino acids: CATRSGGRGNQPQHF. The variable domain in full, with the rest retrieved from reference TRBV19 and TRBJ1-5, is DGGITQSPKYLFRKEGQNVTLSCEQNLNHDAMYWYRQDPGQGLRLIYYSQIVNDFQKGDIAEGYSVSREKKESFPLTVTSAQKNPTAFYLCATRSGGRGNQPQHFGDGTRLSIL.

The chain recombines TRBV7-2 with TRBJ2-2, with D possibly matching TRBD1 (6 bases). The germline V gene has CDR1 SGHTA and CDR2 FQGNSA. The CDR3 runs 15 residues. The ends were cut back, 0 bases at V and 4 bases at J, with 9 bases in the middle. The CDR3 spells CASSLAGASTGELFF. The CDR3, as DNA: TGTGCCAGCAGCTTAGCGGGGGCTTCCACCGGGGAGCTGTTTTTT. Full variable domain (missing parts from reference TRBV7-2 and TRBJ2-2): GAGVSQSPSNKVTEKGKDVELRCDPISGHTALYWYRQSLGQGLEFLIYFQGNSAPDKSGLPSDRFSAERTGGSVSTLTIQRTQQEDSAVYLCASSLAGASTGELFFGEGSRLTVL.

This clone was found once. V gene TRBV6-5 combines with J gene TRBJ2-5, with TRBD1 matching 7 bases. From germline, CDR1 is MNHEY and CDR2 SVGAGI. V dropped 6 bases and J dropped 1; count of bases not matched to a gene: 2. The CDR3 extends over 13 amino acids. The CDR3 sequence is CASRTGAQETQYF. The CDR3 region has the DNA TGTGCCAGCAGAACAGGGGCCCAAGAGACCCAGTACTTC.

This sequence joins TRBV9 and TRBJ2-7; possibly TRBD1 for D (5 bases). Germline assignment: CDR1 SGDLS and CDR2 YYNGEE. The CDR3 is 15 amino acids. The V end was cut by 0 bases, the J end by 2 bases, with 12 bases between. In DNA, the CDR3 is TGTGCCAGCAGCGTAGCTTTAGGGGCCGCCTACGAGCAGTACTTC. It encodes CASSVALGAAYEQYF.

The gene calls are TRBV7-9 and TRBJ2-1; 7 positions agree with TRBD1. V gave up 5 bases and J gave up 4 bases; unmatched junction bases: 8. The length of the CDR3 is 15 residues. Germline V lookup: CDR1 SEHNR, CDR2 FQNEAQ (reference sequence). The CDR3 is CASSPPGQSYNEQFF. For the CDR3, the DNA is TGTGCCAGCAGCCCCCCGGGACAGTCTTACAATGAGCAGTTCTTC. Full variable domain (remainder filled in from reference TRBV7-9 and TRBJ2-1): DTGVSQNPRHKITKRGQNVTFRCDPISEHNRLYWYRQTLGQGPEFLTYFQNEAQLEKSRLLSDRFSAERPKGSFSTLEIQRTEQGDSAMYLCASSPPGQSYNEQFFGPGTRLTVL.

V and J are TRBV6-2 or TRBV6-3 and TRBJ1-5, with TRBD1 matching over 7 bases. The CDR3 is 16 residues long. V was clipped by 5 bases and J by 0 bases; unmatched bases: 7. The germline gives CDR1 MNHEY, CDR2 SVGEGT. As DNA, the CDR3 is TGTGCCAGCAGTGGGGGACAGATCTATAGCAATCAGCCCCAGCATTTT. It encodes CASSGGQIYSNQPQHF.

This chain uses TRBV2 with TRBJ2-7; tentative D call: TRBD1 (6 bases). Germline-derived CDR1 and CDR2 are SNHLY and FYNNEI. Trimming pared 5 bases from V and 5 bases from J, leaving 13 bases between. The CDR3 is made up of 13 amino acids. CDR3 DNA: TGTGCCAGCAGTTATCAGGGGCTCGACGAGCAGTACTTC. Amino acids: CASSYQGLDEQYF.

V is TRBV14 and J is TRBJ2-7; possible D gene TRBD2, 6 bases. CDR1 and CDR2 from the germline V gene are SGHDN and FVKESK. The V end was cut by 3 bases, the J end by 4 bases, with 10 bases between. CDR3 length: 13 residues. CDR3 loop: CASSHGTLYEQYF. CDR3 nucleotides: TGTGCCAGCAGCCACGGGACTCTATACGAGCAGTACTTC. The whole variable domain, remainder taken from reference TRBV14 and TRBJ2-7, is EAGVTQFPSHSVIEKGQTVTLRCDPISGHDNLYWYRRVMGKEIKFLLHFVKESKQDESGMPNNRFLAERTGGTYSTLKVQPAELEDSGVYFCASSHGTLYEQYFGPGTRLTVT.

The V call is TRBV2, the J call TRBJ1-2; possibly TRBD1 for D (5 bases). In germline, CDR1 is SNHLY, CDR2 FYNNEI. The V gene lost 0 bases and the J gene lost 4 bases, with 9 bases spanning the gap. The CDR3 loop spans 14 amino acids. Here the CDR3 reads CASSEARTRYGYTF. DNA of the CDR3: TGTGCCAGCAGTGAAGCAAGGACACGCTATGGCTACACCTTC.

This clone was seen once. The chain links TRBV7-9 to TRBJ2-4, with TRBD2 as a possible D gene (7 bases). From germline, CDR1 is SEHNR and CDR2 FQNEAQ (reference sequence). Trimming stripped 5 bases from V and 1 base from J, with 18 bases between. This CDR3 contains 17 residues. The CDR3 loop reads CASSPRRGRGAKNIQYF. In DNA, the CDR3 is TGTGCCAGCAGCCCTAGGCGGGGGCGCGGGGCCAAAAACATTCAGTACTTC.

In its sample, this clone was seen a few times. CDR3 region: CASSPTSGQPYEQYF. In DNA, the CDR3 is TGTGCCAGCTCTCCGACTAGCGGGCAGCCCTACGAGCAGTACTTC. The chain employs TRBV11-2 and TRBJ2-7, with 10 bases matching TRBD2. The CDR3 runs to 15 residues. The germline V gene has CDR1 SGHAT and CDR2 FQNNGV. Trimming at V came to 8 bases and at J to 2 bases, leaving 9 bases not matched to a gene.

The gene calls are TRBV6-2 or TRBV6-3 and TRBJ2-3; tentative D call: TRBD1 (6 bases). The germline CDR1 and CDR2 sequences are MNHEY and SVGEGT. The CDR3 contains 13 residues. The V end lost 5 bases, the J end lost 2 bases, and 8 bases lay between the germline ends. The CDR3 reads CASSRDNTDTQYF. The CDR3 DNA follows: TGTGCCAGCAGTCGGGACAACACAGATACGCAGTATTTT.

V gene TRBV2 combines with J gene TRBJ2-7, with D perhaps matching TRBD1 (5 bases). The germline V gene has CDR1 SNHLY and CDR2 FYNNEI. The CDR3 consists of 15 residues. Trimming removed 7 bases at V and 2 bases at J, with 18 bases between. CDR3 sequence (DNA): TGTGCCAGCACCCAGAAGATGGTCAGGGCCTACGAGCAGTACTTC. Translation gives CASTQKMVRAYEQYF. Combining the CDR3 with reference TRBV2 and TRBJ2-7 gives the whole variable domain EPEVTQTPSHQVTQMGQEVILRCVPISNHLYFYWYRQILGQKVEFLVSFYNNEISEKSEIFDDQFSVERPDGSNFTLKIRSTKLEDSAMYFCASTQKMVRAYEQYFGPGTRLTVT.

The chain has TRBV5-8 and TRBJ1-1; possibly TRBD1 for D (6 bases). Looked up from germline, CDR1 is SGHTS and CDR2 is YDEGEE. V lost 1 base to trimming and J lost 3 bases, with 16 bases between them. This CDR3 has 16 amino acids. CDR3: CASSLWEGGAYTEAFF. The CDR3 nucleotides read TGTGCCAGCAGCTTGTGGGAGGGGGGGGCCTACACTGAAGCTTTCTTT.

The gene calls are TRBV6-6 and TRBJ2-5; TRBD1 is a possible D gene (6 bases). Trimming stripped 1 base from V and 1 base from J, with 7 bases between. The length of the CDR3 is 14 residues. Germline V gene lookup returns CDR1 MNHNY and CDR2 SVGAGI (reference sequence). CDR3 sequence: CASSYLTGQETQYF. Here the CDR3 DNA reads TGTGCCAGCAGTTACTTGACAGGCCAAGAGACCCAGTACTTC.

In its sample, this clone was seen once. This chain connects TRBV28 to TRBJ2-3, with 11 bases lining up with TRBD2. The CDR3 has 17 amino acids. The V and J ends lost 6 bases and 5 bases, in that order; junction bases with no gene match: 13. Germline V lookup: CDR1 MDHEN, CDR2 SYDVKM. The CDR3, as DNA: TGTGCCAGCAGCGCCGGGACTAGCGGCCACGAAGGAGATACGCAGTATTTT. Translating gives CASSAGTSGHEGDTQYF.